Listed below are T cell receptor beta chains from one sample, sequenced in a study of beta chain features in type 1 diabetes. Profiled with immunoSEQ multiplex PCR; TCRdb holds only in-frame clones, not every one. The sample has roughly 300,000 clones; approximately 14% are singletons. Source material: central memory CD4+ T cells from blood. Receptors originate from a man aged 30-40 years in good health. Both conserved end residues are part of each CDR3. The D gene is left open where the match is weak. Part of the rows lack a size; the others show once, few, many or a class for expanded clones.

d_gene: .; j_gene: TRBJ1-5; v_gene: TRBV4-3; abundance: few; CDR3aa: CASSPVEGDQPQHF; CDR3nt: TGCGCCAGCAGCCCTGTGGAGGGCGATCAGCCCCAGCATTTT
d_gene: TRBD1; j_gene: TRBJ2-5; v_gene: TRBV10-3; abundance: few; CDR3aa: CAISDPGQGAPQYF; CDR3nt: TGTGCCATCAGTGATCCGGGACAGGGGGCCCCCCAGTACTTC
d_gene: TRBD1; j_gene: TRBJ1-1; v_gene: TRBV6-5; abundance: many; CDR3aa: CASRVAGQSDTEAFF; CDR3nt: TGTGCCAGCAGGGTAGCGGGACAGAGCGACACTGAAGCTTTCTTT
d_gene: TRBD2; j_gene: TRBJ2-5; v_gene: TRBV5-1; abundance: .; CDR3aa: CASRISGGSPETQYF; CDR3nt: TGCGCCAGCAGAATTAGCGGGGGTTCCCCAGAGACCCAGTACTTC
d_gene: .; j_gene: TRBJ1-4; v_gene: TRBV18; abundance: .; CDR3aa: CASSPPRQGNEKLFF; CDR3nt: TGTGCCAGCTCACCACCGCGGCAGGGGAATGAAAAACTGTTTTTT
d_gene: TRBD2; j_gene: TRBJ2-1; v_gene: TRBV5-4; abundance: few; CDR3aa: CASSAERGGRVEQFF; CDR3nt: TGTGCCAGCAGCGCCGAGCGGGGGGGCAGGGTTGAGCAGTTCTTC
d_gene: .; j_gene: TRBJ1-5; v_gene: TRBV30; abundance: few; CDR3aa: CAWSTSSNQPQHF; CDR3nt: TGTGCCTGGAGTACTAGTAGCAATCAGCCCCAGCATTTT
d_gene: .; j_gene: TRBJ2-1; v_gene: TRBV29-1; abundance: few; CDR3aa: CSVDPGINEQFF; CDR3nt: TGCAGCGTCGACCCCGGAATCAATGAGCAGTTCTTC
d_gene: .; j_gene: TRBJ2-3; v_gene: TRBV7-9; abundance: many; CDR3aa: CASSFLPLSTDTQYF; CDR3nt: TGTGCCAGCAGCTTTCTACCCCTGAGCACAGATACGCAGTATTTT
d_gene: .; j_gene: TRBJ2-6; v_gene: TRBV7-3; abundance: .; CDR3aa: CASSSGLSGANVLTF; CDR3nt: TGTGCCAGCAGCTCGGGACTCTCTGGGGCCAACGTCCTGACTTTC
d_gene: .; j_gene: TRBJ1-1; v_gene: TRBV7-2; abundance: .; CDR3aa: CASSLWDGNTEAFF; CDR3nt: TGTGCCAGCAGCTTATGGGACGGAAACACTGAAGCTTTCTTT
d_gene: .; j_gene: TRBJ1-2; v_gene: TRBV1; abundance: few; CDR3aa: CTRQGKEGYTF; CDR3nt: TGCACCCGACAGGGAAAAGAGGGCTACACCTTC
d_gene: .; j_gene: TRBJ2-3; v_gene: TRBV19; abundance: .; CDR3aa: CASSQLDSKRGDTQYF; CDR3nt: TGTGCCAGTAGCCAACTGGACAGCAAGAGAGGAGATACGCAGTATTTT
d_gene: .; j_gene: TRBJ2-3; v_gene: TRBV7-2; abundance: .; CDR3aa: CASSLNGQGSTDTQYF; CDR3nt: TGTGCCAGCAGCTTAAACGGGCAGGGTAGCACAGATACGCAGTATTTT
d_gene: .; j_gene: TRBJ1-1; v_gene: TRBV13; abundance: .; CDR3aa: CASSLGNRDNTEAFF; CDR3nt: TGTGCCAGCAGCTTAGGCAACAGGGATAACACTGAAGCTTTCTTT
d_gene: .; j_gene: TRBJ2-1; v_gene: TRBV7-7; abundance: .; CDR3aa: CASSLLRGGNNEQFF; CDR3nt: TGTGCTAGCAGCTTACTGAGAGGGGGGAACAATGAGCAGTTCTTC
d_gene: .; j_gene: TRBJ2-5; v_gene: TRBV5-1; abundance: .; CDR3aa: CASSLTLQETQYF; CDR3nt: TGCGCCAGCAGCTTGACCCTACAAGAGACCCAGTACTTC
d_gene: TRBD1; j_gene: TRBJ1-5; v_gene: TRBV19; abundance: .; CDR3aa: CASGDRAGNQPQHF; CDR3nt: TGTGCCAGTGGCGACAGGGCGGGCAATCAGCCCCAGCATTTT
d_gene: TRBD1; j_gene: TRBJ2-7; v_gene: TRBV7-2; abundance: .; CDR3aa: CASSDYGTGYEQYF; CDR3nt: TGTGCCAGCAGCGATTACGGGACAGGCTACGAGCAGTACTTC
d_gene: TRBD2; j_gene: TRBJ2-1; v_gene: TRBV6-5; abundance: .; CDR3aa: CASSPGTRGEQFF; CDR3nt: TGTGCCAGCAGTCCCGGGACTAGGGGTGAGCAGTTCTTC
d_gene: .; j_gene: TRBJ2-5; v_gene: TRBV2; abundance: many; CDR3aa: CASSLETTQYF; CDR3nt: TGTGCCAGCAGCCTAGAGACGACCCAGTACTTC
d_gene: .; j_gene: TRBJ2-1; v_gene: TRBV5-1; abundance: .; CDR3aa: CASSLLGSKGNEQFF; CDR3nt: TGCGCCAGCAGCTTGCTCGGGAGCAAGGGAAATGAGCAGTTCTTC
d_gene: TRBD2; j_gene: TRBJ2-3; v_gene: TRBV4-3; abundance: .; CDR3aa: CASSPTSGGADTQYF; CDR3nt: TGCGCCAGCAGCCCGACTAGCGGGGGTGCAGATACGCAGTATTTT
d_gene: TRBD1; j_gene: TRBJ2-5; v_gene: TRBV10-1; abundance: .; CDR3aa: CASSPRTGVGETQYF; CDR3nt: TGCGCCAGCAGTCCGCGGACAGGGGTTGGGGAGACCCAGTACTTC
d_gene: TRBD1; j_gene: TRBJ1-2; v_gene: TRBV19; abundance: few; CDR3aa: CASLPEGDRGYYGYTF; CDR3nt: TGTGCCAGTTTGCCGGAAGGGGACAGGGGGTACTATGGCTACACCTTC
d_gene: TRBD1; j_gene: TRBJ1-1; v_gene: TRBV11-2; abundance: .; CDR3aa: CASSSGQGVTEAFF; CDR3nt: TGTGCCAGCAGCTCGGGACAGGGAGTCACTGAAGCTTTCTTT
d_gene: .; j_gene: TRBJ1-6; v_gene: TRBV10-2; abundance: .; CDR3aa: CASFPGLQNSPLHF; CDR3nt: TGCGCCAGCTTTCCAGGGTTGCAGAATTCACCCCTCCACTTT
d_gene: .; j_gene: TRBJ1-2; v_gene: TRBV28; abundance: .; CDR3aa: CASSPLFSPGYTF; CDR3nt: TGTGCCAGCAGTCCATTGTTTAGTCCTGGCTACACCTTC